This entry describes one T cell receptor beta chain. Its antigen is not known. It may be a read error: a sequence one base away is much more abundant. TCR beta VDJ and CDR3 profiling used genomic DNA as template. TCRdb reanalysed the reads using MiXCR and keeps one entry per CDR3 protein. The table has about 81,000 distinct CDR3 sequences, under 50% seen once. The record originates from a study of CD8+CD57+ T cells in acquired aplastic anemia. Across the study: Sorted CD4+ and CD8+ cells yielded about 2.9 ug of DNA on average. Healthy donors gave 11 million or so reads on average for CD4+ cells.

Study findings and constraints: Roughly 30 was the count of CD8+ CDR3 sequences that patients shared with controls. Between the patient and control groups, CD8+ Simpson's diversity did not differ significantly.

The V end lost 4 bases, the J end lost 1 base, and 9 bases lay between the germline ends. Germline values: CDR1 SGHRS, CDR2 YFSETQ. CDR3 length equals 15 residues. The chain joins TRBV5-1 to TRBJ2-6; no definite D call. The TCR was taken from a human donor in good health, serving as a control. The sequenced material came from sorted CD4+, CD8+, or CD8+CD57+ T cells (not recorded which) from PBMCs. The CDR3 DNA follows: TGCGCCAGCAGCGGTGATATTTCTGGGGCCAACGTCCTGACTTTC. Its translation: CASSGDISGANVLTF.